This T cell receptor (beta chain) comes out of a study of T-cell reconstitution after alpha-beta-depleted transplantation in children (dated by TCRdb to the mid-2010s). General notes on the study: T-cell immune reconstitution after TCRalphabeta/CD19-depleted allogeneic hematopoietic cell transplantation in children was quantitatively tracked in the study by means of TCR repertoire profiling.

The library was prepared using PCR. The listed sequencing device is Illumina HiSeq 2500. Molecular barcoding was employed in the preparation of TCR libraries, with unique molecular identifiers being used to normalize TCRbeta repertoire quantification. TCRdb's own reprocessing of the public reads used fastp at Q25 and MiXCR and kept productive beta chains. Each record represents a unique CDR3 protein, reported with the most common genes and DNA among its rows. This sample comprises approximately 400,000 distinct CDR3 sequences, about a tenth of them detected only once. Approximately 5% of the sample is held by the ten biggest clonotypes. Remarks on this clonotype: The clone's antigen remains unknown. Per-base quality was not reported, and no clone a single base away is much larger than it.

The junction shows trimming of 0 bases on V and 4 bases on J, plus 13 bases between the germline ends. Sequences SGHRS (CDR1) and YFSETQ (CDR2) are obtained from the germline V gene. The CDR3 runs 15 residues from the cysteine to the phenylalanine. This entry keeps only the CDR3 DNA: 45 bases, framed from base 1. Here the chain combines TRBV5-1 and TRBJ2-5, with TRBD2 tentatively as D gene (6 bases match). Sequences were derived from PBMCs from the stem cell graft donor, sampled from the stem cell graft. The clonotype originates from a human donor who donated a stem cell graft to a child with acute myeloid leukemia. CDR3 protein: CASSLVGGTRETQYF. The DNA is TGCGCCAGCAGCTTGGTTGGCGGGACGCGAGAGACCCAGTACTTC.